The source of this T cell receptor (beta chain) is a study of beta chain features in type 1 diabetes. Study-level points and caveats: A closer apparent resemblance between naive, central memory and Treg TCRB repertoires was seen in patients than in healthy donors. Over-representation of high TCR-expressing cells was a possible consequence of cDNA sequencing. At VDJ recombination sites, type 1 diabetes patients had fewer insertions and more deleted nucleotides. Patients with Type 1 diabetes showed moderately but significantly shorter TCRB CDR3s in all four CD4+ subsets.

The isolated RNA, all of it, was reverse transcribed, so expressed TCRB transcripts were what got sequenced. Method: immunoSEQ multiplex PCR; TCRdb's copy keeps in-frame clones and lacks some. In the table there are 240,000 or so clones, roughly 13% of which are singletons. This clone has more than one count but fewer than ten. Its antigen is currently unknown. In germline, CDR1 is SGHAT, CDR2 FQNNGV. Trimming left V 1 base short and J 3 bases short, with 9 bases between. The CDR3 loop spans 14 amino acids. About 120 mL of blood, on average, came from one heparinised draw per donor. The chain employs TRBV11-2 and TRBJ2-5; possible D gene TRBD1, 6 bases. The sequencing input was naive CD4+ T cells from blood. The TCR comes from a man aged 25 to 40 with type 1 diabetes. CDR3 sequence: CASSLVDRKETQYF. The CDR3 coding sequence is TGTGCCAGCAGCTTAGTGGACAGAAAAGAGACCCAGTACTTC.